Each of the 32 T cell receptor beta chains below was sequenced from the same sample in a study of post-analysis software for immune sequencing data. Findings of the study overall: TRBV5-6, TRBV5-1 and TRBV20-1 were among a few TRBV segments more frequent in patients than controls.

TCR beta cDNA libraries included unique molecular identifiers. TCRdb analysed the PCR reads with MiXCR anew, one entry per CDR3 protein. The sample contains 600,000 to 750,000 distinct CDR3 sequences, approximately 59% of which appear only once. Their antigens are not known. The sample comprised blood. All receptors derive from a girl aged 2 to 10 with multiple sclerosis.

In DNA form, the CDR3 reads TGCAGTGCCACCCCGACAGGGCGACCCTACGAGCAGTACTTC. This sequence encodes CSATPTGRPYEQYF. J is TRBJ2-5 and V is TRBV20-1; 7 bases align to TRBD1. The J call could be wrong; TRBJ2-7 is a better fit for the DNA end. The germline V gene has CDR1 DFQATT and CDR2 SNEGSKA (reference sequence). This CDR3 is built from 14 residues.

This clonotype was counted at least ten times. A junction end diverges from the germline sequence, so it may reflect a read error. V gene TRBV12-3 or TRBV12-4 combines with J gene TRBJ1-5; the match to TRBD1 covers 9 bases. This CDR3 spans 14 amino acids. The CDR3 DNA is TGCGCCAGCAGCCGGACAGGGGGCAATCAGCCCCAGCATTTT. Protein sequence: CASSRTGGNQPQHF.

This clonotype was picked up many times. This chain links TRBV5-1 with TRBJ2-3; D unclear. The CDR3 totals 13 residues. From germline, CDR1 is SGHRS and CDR2 YFSETQ. The V gene lost 0 bases and the J gene lost 4 bases, with 6 bases spanning the gap. The CDR3 spells CASSLAVADTQYF. The CDR3 DNA is TGCGCCAGCAGCTTGGCCGTTGCAGATACGCAGTATTTT. Variable domain in full (rest from reference TRBV5-1 and TRBJ2-3): KAGVTQTPRYLIKTRGQQVTLSCSPISGHRSVSWYQQTPGQGLQFLFEYFSETQRNKGNFPGRFSGRQFSNSRSEMNVSTLELGDSALYLCASSLAVADTQYFGPGTRLTVL.

The CDR3 sequence is CASSQDPGRYGYTF. CDR3 DNA sequence: TGTGCCAGCAGCCAAGATCCAGGGCGCTATGGCTACACCTTC. The chain links TRBV14 to TRBJ1-2, with D possibly being TRBD1 (5 bases). Trimming removed 0 bases from V and 4 bases from J, with 9 bases in between. This CDR3 spans 14 amino acids. The germline gives CDR1 SGHDN, CDR2 FVKESK.

This clonotype showed up just once. The rearrangement links TRBV7-2 to TRBJ2-3, with 7 bases aligning to TRBD1. The CDR3 consists of 17 residues. V lost 5 bases to trimming and J lost 2 bases; unmatched junction nucleotides: 13. Per the germline V gene, CDR1 is SGHTA and CDR2 is FQGNSA. The CDR3 DNA reads TGTGCCAGCAGCCCTCAGACAGGGATCTTTTACACAGATACGCAGTATTTT. This gives the protein CASSPQTGIFYTDTQYF.

The chain uses TRBV7-2 and TRBJ2-3, with a possible D match to TRBD2 (7 bases). The length of the CDR3 is 16 residues. The germline CDR1 and CDR2 sequences are SGHTA and FQGNSA. Trimming took off 5 bases at V and 2 bases at J, with 17 bases between the two ends. CDR3 DNA sequence: TGTGCCAGCAGCCTACTTGGGGGGGCCTTCACAGATACGCAGTATTTT. Residues: CASSLLGGAFTDTQYF.

As regards this clonotype: At one end the junction does not follow the germline gene, possibly because of a read error. V gene TRBV4-1 combines with J gene TRBJ2-1; D not certain. This CDR3 spans 15 amino acids. Germline loops: CDR1 MGHRA, CDR2 YSYEKL. DNA for the CDR3: TGCGCCAGCTGCCAAGATACCGGCTCCTACAATGAGCAGTTCTTC. Amino acids: CASCQDTGSYNEQFF.

V and J are TRBV25-1 and TRBJ2-7; D may correspond to TRBD1 or TRBD2 (5 bases each). The germline V gene encodes CDR1 MGHDK and CDR2 SYGVNS. The CDR3 is made up of 12 amino acids. V dropped 7 bases and J dropped 8 bases, with 15 bases sitting between them. In nucleotides, the CDR3 is TGTGCCAGCAACCAGGGACGAATGCAGCAGTACTTC. This translates into CASNQGRMQQYF.

The V gene is TRBV7-9, the J gene TRBJ1-2, with D unresolved. Trimming left V 1 base short and J 7 bases short, with 16 bases between. Germline V gene data show CDR1 as SEHNR and CDR2 as FQNEAQ (reference sequence). The CDR3 spans 15 residues. The CDR3 here is CASSLERRLNTGYTF. CDR3 bases: TGTGCCAGCAGCTTAGAACGTCGCTTGAACACTGGCTACACCTTC.

The chain has TRBV13 and TRBJ2-1, with a weak D call TRBD2 (6 bases). The ends were cut back, 2 bases at V and 1 base at J, with 12 bases in the middle. Germline CDR1 PRHDT, CDR2 FYEKMQ (reference sequence). This CDR3 comprises 16 residues. CDR3 nucleotides: TGTGCCAGCAGCTTACTACCGGGACTTTCCTACAATGAGCAGTTCTTC. Its protein is CASSLLPGLSYNEQFF.

The CDR3 nucleotides read TGCGCCAGCAGTGACCGGGACAGGGTTCACAATGAGCAGTTCTTC. Its translation is CASSDRDRVHNEQFF. V gene TRBV10-2 combines with J gene TRBJ2-1, with 9 bases aligning to TRBD1. J gave up 5 bases and V 3 bases, and 5 bases lay outside the gene matches. Germline V lookup: CDR1 WSHSY, CDR2 SAAADI. There are 15 residues in the CDR3.

This clonotype has more than one count but fewer than ten. The chain combines TRBV20-1 with TRBJ2-7; 9 bases are a match to TRBD2. The CDR3 contains 15 residues. Trimming at V came to 1 base and at J to 5 bases, leaving 9 bases not matched to a gene. CDR1 DFQATT and CDR2 SNEGSKA come from the germline V gene (reference sequence). In DNA, the CDR3 is TGCAGTGCTAGAGCCCCTAGCGGGGCCGGCCACGAGCAGTACTTC. Amino acids: CSARAPSGAGHEQYF.

The V gene is TRBV11-2, the J gene TRBJ1-2; 10 bases map to TRBD1. The CDR3 covers 14 residues. The junction had 3 bases not matched to a gene; V was cut back by 5 bases and J by 3 bases. Germline V gives CDR1 SGHAT, CDR2 FQNNGV. The CDR3 nucleotides read TGTGCCAGCAGCAGACAGGGGGCAGACTATGGCTACACCTTC. Translating it yields CASSRQGADYGYTF.

The genes are TRBV29-1 and TRBJ1-6; 8 nucleotides line up with TRBD1. Germline V CDR1 and CDR2: SQVTM, ANQGSEA. Unmatched junction bases numbered 8, after V lost 5 bases and J lost 8 bases. The CDR3 loop spans 14 amino acids. CDR3 protein: CSVQTGAGDSPLHF. CDR3 nucleotide sequence: TGCAGCGTTCAGACAGGGGCCGGCGATTCACCCCTCCACTTT.

This clonotype came up a few times. The chain uses TRBV7-3 and TRBJ2-1, with TRBD2 identical over 11 bases. CDR3 size: 19 residues. V lost 2 bases to trimming and J lost 2 bases; unmatched junction nucleotides: 11. Germline V lookup: CDR1 SGHTA, CDR2 FQGTGA. The chain's CDR3 is CASSLYGTSGYAPYNEQFF. In DNA, the CDR3 is TGTGCCAGCAGCTTATACGGGACTAGCGGTTATGCACCCTACAATGAGCAGTTCTTC.

The chain couples TRBV10-3 to TRBJ2-3; D might be TRBD2 (5 bases). The CDR3 has 14 residues. Germline CDR1 reads ENHRY; CDR2 reads SYGVKD. The V gene lost 6 bases and the J gene lost 0 bases, with 10 bases spanning the gap. CDR3 amino acids: CAIRGLASTDTQYF. The CDR3 DNA sequence: TGTGCCATCAGAGGCCTAGCTAGCACAGATACGCAGTATTTT.

This clonotype was recorded at least ten times. The chain employs TRBV7-3 and TRBJ2-1; TRBD2 matches at 7 bases. This CDR3 has 15 residues. Germline V gene sequence: CDR1 SGHTA, CDR2 FQGTGA. J lost 5 bases, V lost 5 bases, and 9 bases had no gene match. In DNA, the CDR3 is TGTGCCAGCAGCCTTGGGCTAGCGGAAAACAATGAGCAGTTCTTC. Its translation is CASSLGLAENNEQFF.

V and J are TRBV5-1 and TRBJ2-5; 7 nucleotides match TRBD2. Germline V gene lookup returns CDR1 SGHRS and CDR2 YFSETQ. V dropped 3 bases and J dropped 1; count of bases not matched to a gene: 9. The length of the CDR3 is 16 residues. The CDR3 is CASSSSEAGIQETQYF. CDR3 bases: TGCGCCAGCAGCTCGAGTGAAGCGGGGATCCAAGAGACCCAGTACTTC. Full variable domain (missing parts from reference TRBV5-1 and TRBJ2-5): KAGVTQTPRYLIKTRGQQVTLSCSPISGHRSVSWYQQTPGQGLQFLFEYFSETQRNKGNFPGRFSGRQFSNSRSEMNVSTLELGDSALYLCASSSSEAGIQETQYFGPGTRLLVL.

This clonotype was found once. The chain has TRBV9 and TRBJ2-5, with D possibly TRBD2 on 6 matching bases. Germline assignment: CDR1 SGDLS and CDR2 YYNGEE. This CDR3 comprises 15 residues. V lost 0 bases, J lost 1 base, and 10 bases lay in between. The CDR3 sequence is CASSVAGVGQETQYF. The CDR3 bases are TGTGCCAGCAGCGTAGCGGGGGTCGGCCAAGAGACCCAGTACTTC.

V and J are TRBV11-2 and TRBJ2-7; 14 bases map to TRBD2. The germline gives CDR1 SGHAT, CDR2 FQNNGV. The CDR3 is 15 residues long. V was clipped by 5 bases and J by 5 bases; unmatched bases: 5. CDR3 in amino acids: CASSLTSGRVHEQYF. DNA for the CDR3: TGTGCCAGCAGCCTGACTAGCGGGAGGGTCCACGAGCAGTACTTC.

This rearrangement joins TRBV5-6 to TRBJ2-1; 10 nucleotides match TRBD2. V shed 4 bases and J 1 base; nucleotides not matched to a gene: 11. Germline V gene data show CDR1 as SGHDT and CDR2 as YYEEEE. The CDR3 has 18 amino acids. Written as DNA, the CDR3 is TGTGCCAGCAGCCGACCCCTAGCGGGGGCTAGTTCCTACAATGAGCAGTTCTTC. Protein product: CASSRPLAGASSYNEQFF.

The chain couples TRBV12-3 or TRBV12-4 to TRBJ2-1, with D possibly TRBD2 on 6 matching bases. This CDR3 is 14 amino acids long. With 6 bases removed from V and 10 bases from J, the gap between germline ends came to 19 bases. DNA for the CDR3: TGTGCCAGCAGGGCGGGACTGGCCAGAGGGGAGCAGTTCTTC. Residues: CASRAGLARGEQFF.

V usage is TRBV15 and J usage is TRBJ1-6; no clear D gene. Germline V CDR1 and CDR2: LNHNV, YYDKDF (reference sequence). Trimming removed 0 bases at V and 12 bases at J, with 12 bases between. The length of the CDR3 is 14 residues. CDR3 nucleotide sequence: TGTGCCACCAGCAGAGATCTACATCGCGGACCCCTCCACTTT. Encoded protein: CATSRDLHRGPLHF.

V gene TRBV6-1 combines with J gene TRBJ2-5, with 9 bases fitting TRBD1. CDR3 length: 15 residues. Germline V gives CDR1 MNHNS, CDR2 SASEGT. Trimming cost V 6 bases and J 1 base; bases outside gene matches: 6. In DNA form, the CDR3 reads TGTGCCAGCAGCTACAGGGGGCTTACCCAAGAGACCCAGTACTTC. Residues: CASSYRGLTQETQYF.

This clonotype was found a few times. The V and J genes are TRBV29-1 and TRBJ2-7, with D unclear. The germline CDR1 and CDR2 sequences are SQVTM and ANQGSEA. CDR3 length: 12 residues. This CDR3 reads CSAIAQSYEQYF. The CDR3 bases are TGCAGTGCCATAGCCCAGTCCTACGAGCAGTACTTC.

V gene TRBV12-3 or TRBV12-4 combines with J gene TRBJ2-1, with no clear D. This CDR3 region has 15 residues. The V gene lost 7 bases and the J gene lost 6 bases, with 19 bases spanning the gap. CDR3 bases: TGTGCCAGCACGCAAAACACCTACAATCCCAATGAGCAGTTCTTC. Amino acids: CASTQNTYNPNEQFF.

The V call is TRBV4-1, the J call TRBJ1-4; TRBD1 might be the D (6 bases). Trimming stripped 3 bases from V and 3 bases from J, with 11 bases between. The length of the CDR3 is 15 residues. In germline, CDR1 is MGHRA, CDR2 YSYEKL. The CDR3 coding sequence is TGCGCCAGCAGCCATTTGACAGGAGCTAATGAAAAACTGTTTTTT. Protein sequence: CASSHLTGANEKLFF.

The chain has TRBV6-4 and TRBJ2-2, with TRBD2 as a possible D gene (6 bases). Trimming removed 6 bases at V and 2 bases at J, with 10 bases between. From germline, CDR1 is MRHNA and CDR2 SNTAGT. This CDR3 region has 14 residues. CDR3 residues: CASRELANTGELFF. As DNA, the CDR3 is TGTGCCAGCAGAGAACTAGCTAACACCGGGGAGCTGTTTTTT.

This clonotype has only a few counts. V usage is TRBV29-1 and J usage is TRBJ2-1; the D call may be TRBD1 or TRBD2 (5 bases each). Trimming removed 4 bases at V and 0 bases at J, with 10 bases between. This CDR3 has 14 amino acids. Germline values: CDR1 SQVTM, CDR2 ANQGSEA. Here the CDR3 reads CSVGDLSSYNEQFF. The DNA of the CDR3 is TGCAGCGTTGGGGACCTTAGCTCCTACAATGAGCAGTTCTTC.

The chain combines TRBV5-1 with TRBJ2-1; D unresolved. This CDR3 contains 16 residues. V gave up 4 bases and J gave up 0 bases, with 14 bases separating them. Germline V gene lookup returns CDR1 SGHRS and CDR2 YFSETQ. CDR3 nucleotides: TGCGCCAGCAGCCAACTAACACCTCCCTCCTACAATGAGCAGTTCTTC. Translated, it gives CASSQLTPPSYNEQFF.

The chain combines TRBV11-2 with TRBJ1-2; weak D call: TRBD1 (5 bases). The V end was cut by 1 base, the J end by 7 bases, with 13 bases between. From germline, CDR1 is SGHAT and CDR2 FQNNGV. This CDR3 has 14 residues. CDR3 loop: CASSLVGVTGGYTF. CDR3 nucleotides: TGTGCCAGCAGCTTAGTAGGGGTGACTGGTGGCTACACCTTC.

The chain has TRBV20-1 and TRBJ2-3; 7 bases match TRBD1. CDR1 is DFQATT and CDR2 is SNEGSKA in the germline V gene (reference sequence). The CDR3 extends over 14 amino acids. The junction had 9 bases not matched to a gene; V was cut back by 3 bases and J by 6 bases. CDR3: CSASTAGGSDTQYF. CDR3 DNA: TGCAGTGCTAGTACGGCAGGGGGTTCGGATACGCAGTATTTT.